A single sample gave rise to the 8 T cell receptor beta chains below, sequenced in a study of CD8+ T cells in alopecia areata (dated by TCRdb to the late 2010s). Libraries came from the immunoSEQ multiplex PCR assay. To provide template for TCR sequencing, every sample had RNA extracted and reverse transcribed into cDNA. Here the immuneACCESS table is served through TCRdb, limited to in-frame sequences with V and J called. Missing clones are a known gap in these copies; in checked studies unresolved V genes cover under half, and the rest lacks a known reason. In this sample the table shows roughly 40,000 clones, approximately 54% of which occur a single time. The ten largest clones capture 1.8% of the sample. In a handful of patients from the biomarker study, an additional sort separated CD25+CD127- cells out of the CD4+ cells. Sequences were obtained from CD4+ Tregs sorted from blood. These receptors came from a human donor with alopecia areata.

The V and J genes are TRBV19 and TRBJ2-2, with D possibly TRBD1 on 6 matching bases. Trimming stripped 7 bases from V and 5 bases from J, with 14 bases between. Germline lookup yields CDR1 LNHDA and CDR2 SQIVND (reference sequence). CDR3 length equals 14 residues. The CDR3 bases are TGTGCCAGTAATGGACAGAGTTTTACCGGGGAGCTGTTTTTT. The encoded protein is CASNGQSFTGELFF. Using reference TRBV19 and TRBJ2-2 for the parts outside the CDR3, the full variable domain is DGGITQSPKYLFRKEGQNVTLSCEQNLNHDAMYWYRQDPGQGLRLIYYSQIVNDFQKGDIAEGYSVSREKKESFPLTVTSAQKNPTAFYLCASNGQSFTGELFFGEGSRLTVL.

DNA of the CDR3: TGTGCCAGCAGCTTAGGGGCGGGGCGCTCCTACGAGCAGTACTTC. This translates into CASSLGAGRSYEQYF. This sequence joins TRBV7-3 and TRBJ2-7; D is perhaps TRBD2 (6 bases). CDR3 length: 15 amino acids. Germline V CDR1 and CDR2: SGHTA, FQGTGA. The V and J ends lost 2 bases and 0 bases respectively, with 11 bases between them. The full variable domain, completed using reference TRBV7-3 and TRBJ2-7, is GAGVSQTPSNKVTEKGKYVELRCDPISGHTALYWYRQSLGQGPEFLIYFQGTGAADDSGLPNDRFFAVRPEGSVSTLKIQRTERGDSAVYLCASSLGAGRSYEQYFGPGTRLTVT.

The chain recombines TRBV5-1 with TRBJ2-1; D uncertain. Germline CDR1 is SGHRS and CDR2 is YFSETQ. Between the trimmed V and J ends, which lost 5 bases and 3 bases, there was a span of 9 bases. The CDR3 is 13 amino acids. The CDR3 reads CASRAQLYNEQFF. The CDR3 bases are TGCGCCAGCAGGGCACAGCTCTACAATGAGCAGTTCTTC.

This clone was observed a handful of times. The chain couples TRBV7-3 to TRBJ2-7; D unclear. This CDR3 has 13 residues. V gave up 1 base and J gave up 3 bases, with 7 bases separating them. Germline V gene data show CDR1 as SGHTA and CDR2 as FQGTGA. CDR3 DNA: TGTGCCAGCAGCTTAAACGTAGGCTACGAGCAGTACTTC. Its protein is CASSLNVGYEQYF.

V and J are TRBV7-2 and TRBJ2-5, with 7 positions matching TRBD2. V shed 1 base and J 5 bases; nucleotides not matched to a gene: 10. Germline loops: CDR1 SGHTA, CDR2 FQGNSA. CDR3 length: 16 residues. The CDR3 loop is CASSLVGGSGGETQYF. The CDR3 nucleotides read TGTGCCAGCAGCTTAGTCGGCGGGAGCGGTGGTGAGACCCAGTACTTC.

This clone was found a few times. The rearrangement uses TRBV7-2 and TRBJ2-2, with TRBD2 matching over 13 bases. Germline lookup yields CDR1 SGHTA and CDR2 FQGNSA. The CDR3 contains 16 residues. Losses at the gene ends were 5 bases for V and 3 bases for J; bases not matched to a gene: 3. As DNA, the CDR3 is TGTGCCAGCAGCCTGACTAGCGGGGGGTACACCGGGGAGCTGTTTTTT. It codes for CASSLTSGGYTGELFF.

The chain carries TRBV27 and TRBJ2-4; 8 bases are shared with TRBD2. Unmatched junction bases numbered 6, after V lost 3 bases and J lost 2 bases. The CDR3 loop spans 16 amino acids. Germline CDR1 and CDR2: MNHEY and SMNVEV (reference sequence). This chain's CDR3 is CASSFAGGATKNIQYF. The CDR3 DNA follows: TGTGCCAGCAGTTTCGCGGGGGGCGCAACCAAAAACATTCAGTACTTC.

The CDR3 sequence is CASSPGLAETDTQYF. As DNA, the CDR3 is TGTGCCAGCAGCCCGGGACTAGCGGAAACAGATACGCAGTATTTT. This chain links TRBV7-8 with TRBJ2-3, with TRBD2 matching 11 bases. This CDR3 region has 15 residues. V lost 5 bases and J lost 3; bases outside the gene matches: 4. Germline assignment: CDR1 SGHVS and CDR2 FQNEAQ. The full variable domain, in which reference TRBV7-8 and TRBJ2-3 provide the parts outside the CDR3, is GAGVSQSPRYKVAKRGQDVALRCDPISGHVSLFWYQQALGQGPEFLTYFQNEAQLDKSGLPSDRFFAERPEGSVSTLKIQRTQQEDSAVYLCASSPGLAETDTQYFGPGTRLTVL.